Listed below are T cell receptor beta chains from one sample, sequenced in a study of shared clonotypes between healthy human individuals. Method: immunoSEQ multiplex PCR; TCRdb's copy keeps in-frame clones and lacks some. The sample lists about 2.2 million clones, over 85% occurring once. Material for sequencing was naive CD8+ T cells from PBMCs. These receptors came from a man between 18 and 35 years old in good health. Some clones in this sample may be carry-over from other donors' samples. CDR3s include the opening cysteine and the closing phenylalanine or tryptophan. The D gene is left open where the match is weak. Only some rows state a clone size, as once, few, many or a class for expanded clones.

CDR3	DNA	V	J	D	size
CASSLDGAGNTIYF	TGCGCCAGCAGCTTGGATGGGGCTGGAAACACCATATATTTT	TRBV5-1	TRBJ1-3	-	-
CASSPTVGAYEQYF	TGTGCCAGCAGTCCGACAGTGGGGGCCTACGAGCAGTACTTC	TRBV27	TRBJ2-7	-	-
CASSLSGRGNTIYF	TGTGCCAGCAGTTTGAGCGGACGGGGAAACACCATATATTTT	TRBV27	TRBJ1-3	-	-
CASSYAGVTDEQFF	TGTGCCAGCAGTTACGCGGGAGTAACAGATGAGCAGTTCTTC	TRBV6-5	TRBJ2-1	TRBD2	-
CASSLRLANYGYTF	TGTGCCAGCAGCTTAAGGCTAGCTAACTATGGCTACACCTTC	TRBV13	TRBJ1-2	-	once
CASSLESIWSNEQFF	TGTGCCAGCAGTTTAGAGTCTATATGGAGCAATGAGCAGTTCTTC	TRBV27	TRBJ2-1	-	-
CASSQGRDSIYGYTF	TGCGCCAGCAGCCAAGGACGGGACAGTATATATGGCTACACCTTC	TRBV4-3	TRBJ1-2	TRBD1	-
CASSLSEGTDTQYF	TGTGCCAGCAGTTTATCTGAGGGCACGGATACGCAGTATTTT	TRBV28	TRBJ2-3	-	-
CASSPRLQGLLTYEQYF	TGTGCCAGCAGTCCTAGACTACAGGGGTTATTGACCTACGAGCAGTACTTC	TRBV28	TRBJ2-7	TRBD1	-
CASSLVVGGMNTEAFF	TGTGCCAGCAGCTTAGTGGTCGGGGGAATGAACACTGAAGCTTTCTTT	TRBV11-3	TRBJ1-1	-	once
CASSPGTSGAYNEQFF	TGTGCCAGCAGCCCGGGGACTAGCGGAGCCTACAATGAGCAGTTCTTC	TRBV9	TRBJ2-1	TRBD2	-
CASTRTTLGSQETQYF	TGTGCCAGCACAAGGACAACCCTGGGGTCCCAAGAGACCCAGTACTTC	TRBV2	TRBJ2-5	-	-
CASSLSTGGDTQYF	TGTGCCAGCAGTTTATCGACAGGGGGAGATACGCAGTATTTT	TRBV27	TRBJ2-3	TRBD1	-
CASSLVESYNEQFF	TGTGCCAGCAGCTTAGTTGAGTCCTACAATGAGCAGTTCTTC	TRBV7-9	TRBJ2-1	-	-